This T cell receptor beta chain originates from a study of shared clonotypes between healthy human individuals. Study information: A couple of women and three men aged 18 to 49 served as donors.

Notes on the study in general: Of the naive CD4 clonotypes, approximately 5% were shared across a handful of donors. Collection of samples was limited to blood; tissue repertoires likely differ. The generation probabilities recorded for non-shared clonotypes fell below those of clonotypes shared by all four donors.

The V gene's germline CDR1 is SNHLY and CDR2 FYNNEI. This CDR3 contains 15 residues. Between the trimmed V and J ends, which lost 7 bases and 4 bases, there was a span of 17 bases. Libraries were prepared by immunoSEQ multiplex PCR; TCRdb keeps only in-frame clonotypes and omits some of them. The profile shows around 1,000,000 clones, 60% to 80% of them singletons. Regarding this clone: What it binds is unknown.

Source material: memory CD4+ T cells from PBMCs. The sample's subset: CD45RA-negative fraction. The TCR was taken from a young man in good health. Some clones in this sample may be carry-over from other donors' samples. The chain joins TRBV2 to TRBJ1-5; D is unresolved. The CDR3 nucleotides read TGTGCCAGCACCGTCCGACCGAGACAAAATCAGCCCCAGCATTTT. Encoded protein: CASTVRPRQNQPQHF.